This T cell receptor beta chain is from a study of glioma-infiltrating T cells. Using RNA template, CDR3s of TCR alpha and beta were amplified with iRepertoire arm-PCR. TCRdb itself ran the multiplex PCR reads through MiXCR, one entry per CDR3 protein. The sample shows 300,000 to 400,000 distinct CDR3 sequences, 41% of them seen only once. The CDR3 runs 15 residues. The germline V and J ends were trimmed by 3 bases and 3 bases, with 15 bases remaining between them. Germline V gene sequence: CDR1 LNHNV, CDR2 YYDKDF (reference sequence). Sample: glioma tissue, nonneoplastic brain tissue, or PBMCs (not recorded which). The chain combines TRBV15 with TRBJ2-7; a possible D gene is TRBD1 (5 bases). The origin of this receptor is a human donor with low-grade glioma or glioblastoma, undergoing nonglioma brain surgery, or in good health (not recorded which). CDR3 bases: TGTGCCACCAGCAGGGACCCGACAGATTACTACGAGCAGTACTTC. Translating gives CATSRDPTDYYEQYF. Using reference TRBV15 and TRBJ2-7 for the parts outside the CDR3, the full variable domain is DAMVIQNPRYQVTQFGKPVTLSCSQTLNHNVMYWYQQKSSQAPKLLFHYYDKDFNNEADTPDNFQSRRPNTSFCFLDIRSPGLGDTAMYLCATSRDPTDYYEQYFGPGTRLTVT.